One sample yielded the 2 T cell receptor beta chains listed below, sequenced in a study of CD8 T cells in Susac syndrome. After extraction with the RNeasy kit, roughly 0.5 to 1 ug of the RNA was reverse transcribed using random hexamers. TCRdb ran MiXCR on the immunoSEQ multiplex PCR reads and lists one entry per CDR3 protein. The sample includes some 150,000 distinct CDR3 sequences, roughly 94% of them seen just once. Sequences were obtained from CD4+ T cells from PBMCs. Receptors were obtained from a human donor in good health.

The rearrangement uses TRBV28 and TRBJ2-4, with D perhaps TRBD1 (5 bases). Trimming stripped 2 bases from V and 8 bases from J, with 10 bases between. Germline V lookup: CDR1 MDHEN, CDR2 SYDVKM. CDR3 size: 13 residues. The CDR3: CASSLGARDIQYF. CDR3 in DNA: TGTGCCAGCAGTTTAGGGGCTAGGGACATTCAGTACTTC.

This chain connects TRBV19 to TRBJ2-2, with 9 bases fitting TRBD2. CDR1 and CDR2 from the germline V gene are LNHDA and SQIVND (reference sequence). J was trimmed by 0 bases and V by 5 bases; bases with no gene match: 4. There are 16 residues in the CDR3. The CDR3 DNA sequence: TGTGCCAGTAGTCCCTGGACTAGCGCGAACACCGGGGAGCTGTTTTTT. Translated, it gives CASSPWTSANTGELFF.